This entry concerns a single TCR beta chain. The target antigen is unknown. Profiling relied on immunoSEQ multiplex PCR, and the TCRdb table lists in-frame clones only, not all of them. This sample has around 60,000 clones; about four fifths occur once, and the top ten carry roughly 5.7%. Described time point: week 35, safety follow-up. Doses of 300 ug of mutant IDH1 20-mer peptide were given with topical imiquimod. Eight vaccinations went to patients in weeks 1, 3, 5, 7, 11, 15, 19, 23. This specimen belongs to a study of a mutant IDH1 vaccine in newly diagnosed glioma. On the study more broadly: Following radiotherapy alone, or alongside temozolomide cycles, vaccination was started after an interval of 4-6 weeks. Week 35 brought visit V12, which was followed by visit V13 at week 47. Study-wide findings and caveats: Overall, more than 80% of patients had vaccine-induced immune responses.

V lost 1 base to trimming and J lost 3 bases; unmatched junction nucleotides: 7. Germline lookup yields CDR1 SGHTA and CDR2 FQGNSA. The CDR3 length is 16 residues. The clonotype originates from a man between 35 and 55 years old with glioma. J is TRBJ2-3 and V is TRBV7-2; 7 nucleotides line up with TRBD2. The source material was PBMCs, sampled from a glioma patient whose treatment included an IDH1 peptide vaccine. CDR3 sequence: CASSLGLTSWTDTQYF. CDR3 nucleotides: TGTGCCAGCAGCTTAGGTTTGACTAGCTGGACAGATACGCAGTATTTT.